This T cell receptor (beta chain) was identified in a study of cytomegalovirus exposure and HLA in healthy donors. At the level of the study: Most donors, 70% to 85% of a few hundred genotyped, fell in the Caucasian-associated ancestry cluster. Study-wide findings and caveats: TRBV6-2, TRBV6-3 and some other V segments were excluded as indistinguishable. Several of the most significant clusters appeared, in a later analysis, to be linked to common viral pathogens.

Germline V gives CDR1 LGHNA, CDR2 YNFKEQ. The CDR3 has 15 residues. Trimming removed 0 bases from V and 2 bases from J; junction bases left unmatched: 4. On this clone: The antigen is not known.

It was with 60 Vbeta and 13 Jbeta primers that the PCR ran. Profiled with immunoSEQ multiplex PCR; TCRdb holds only in-frame clones, not every one. Of about 200,000 clones listed, around three quarters were seen once; the top ten hold 1.9%. The rearrangement uses TRBV4-2 and TRBJ2-7; 7 bases align to TRBD1. The receptor was derived from a man aged 30-40 years in good health and CMV-seronegative. Sequencing was carried out using PBMCs. The DNA of the CDR3 is TGTGCCAGCAGCCAAGAGACAGGGAAAACCTACGAGCAGTACTTC. The encoded protein is CASSQETGKTYEQYF.